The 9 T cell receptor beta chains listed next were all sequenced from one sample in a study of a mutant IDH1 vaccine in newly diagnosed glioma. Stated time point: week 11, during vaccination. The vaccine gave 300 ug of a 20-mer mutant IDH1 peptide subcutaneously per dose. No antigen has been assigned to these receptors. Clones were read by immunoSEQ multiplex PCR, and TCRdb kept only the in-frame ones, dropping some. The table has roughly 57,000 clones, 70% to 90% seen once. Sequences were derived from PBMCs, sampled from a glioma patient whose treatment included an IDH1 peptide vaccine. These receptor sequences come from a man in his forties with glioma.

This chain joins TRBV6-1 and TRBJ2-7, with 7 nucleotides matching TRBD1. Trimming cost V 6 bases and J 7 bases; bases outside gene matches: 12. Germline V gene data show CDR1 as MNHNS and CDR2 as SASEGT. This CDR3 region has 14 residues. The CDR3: CASRATGQPGEQYV. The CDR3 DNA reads TGTGCCAGCAGGGCTACGGGACAGCCTGGGGAGCAGTACGTC.

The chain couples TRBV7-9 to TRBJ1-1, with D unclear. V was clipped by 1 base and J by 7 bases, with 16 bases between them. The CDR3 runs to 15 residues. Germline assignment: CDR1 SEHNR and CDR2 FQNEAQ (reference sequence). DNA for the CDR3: TGTGCCAGCAGCTTAGTACTGGGTATTAGGAGTGAAGCTTTCTTT. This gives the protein CASSLVLGIRSEAFF.

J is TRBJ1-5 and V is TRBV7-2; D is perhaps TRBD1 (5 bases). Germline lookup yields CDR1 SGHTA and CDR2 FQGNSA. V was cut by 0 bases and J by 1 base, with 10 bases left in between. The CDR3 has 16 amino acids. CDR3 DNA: TGTGCCAGCAGCTTAGCGGGGCAAGGCAGCAATCAGCCCCAGCATTTT. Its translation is CASSLAGQGSNQPQHF.

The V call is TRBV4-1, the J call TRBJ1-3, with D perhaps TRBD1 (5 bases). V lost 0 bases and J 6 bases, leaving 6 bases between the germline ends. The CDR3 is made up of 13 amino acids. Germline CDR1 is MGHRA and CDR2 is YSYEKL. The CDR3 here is CASSQDRVNTIYF. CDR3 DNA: TGCGCCAGCAGCCAAGACAGGGTAAACACCATATATTTT.

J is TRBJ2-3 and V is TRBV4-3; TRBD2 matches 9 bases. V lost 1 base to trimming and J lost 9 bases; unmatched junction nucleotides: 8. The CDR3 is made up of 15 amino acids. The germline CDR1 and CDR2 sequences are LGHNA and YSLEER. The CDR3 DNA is TGCGCCAGCAGCCAAGGAGGGGCGGGAGGGGACACGCAGTATTTT. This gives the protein CASSQGGAGGDTQYF.

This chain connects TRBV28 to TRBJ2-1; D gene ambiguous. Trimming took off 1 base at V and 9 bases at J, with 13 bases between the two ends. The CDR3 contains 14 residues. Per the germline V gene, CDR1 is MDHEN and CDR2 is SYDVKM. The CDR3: CASSLYIVTSEQFF. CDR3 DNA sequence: TGTGCCAGCAGTTTATATATAGTCACGAGTGAGCAGTTCTTC.

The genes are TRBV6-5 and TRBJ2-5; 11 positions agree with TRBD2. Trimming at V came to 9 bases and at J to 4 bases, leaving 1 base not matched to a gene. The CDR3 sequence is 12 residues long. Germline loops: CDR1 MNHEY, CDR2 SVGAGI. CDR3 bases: TGTGCCAGTGGGACTAGCGGAGAGACCCAGTACTTC. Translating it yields CASGTSGETQYF.

The CDR3 sequence is CASSQGRDRAFTSPLHF. CDR3 in DNA: TGCGCCAGCAGCCAAGGTCGGGACAGAGCTTTCACTTCACCCCTCCACTTT. This sequence joins TRBV4-1 and TRBJ1-6; 7 bases fit TRBD1. The CDR3 contains 17 residues. V shed 1 base and J 9 bases; nucleotides not matched to a gene: 12. Germline CDR1 is MGHRA and CDR2 is YSYEKL.

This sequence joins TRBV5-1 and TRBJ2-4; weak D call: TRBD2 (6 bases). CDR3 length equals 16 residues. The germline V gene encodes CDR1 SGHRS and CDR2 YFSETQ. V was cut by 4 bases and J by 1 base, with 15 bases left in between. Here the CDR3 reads CASSTVGGAAKNIQYF. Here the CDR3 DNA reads TGCGCCAGCAGCACCGTGGGCGGGGCTGCCAAAAACATTCAGTACTTC.